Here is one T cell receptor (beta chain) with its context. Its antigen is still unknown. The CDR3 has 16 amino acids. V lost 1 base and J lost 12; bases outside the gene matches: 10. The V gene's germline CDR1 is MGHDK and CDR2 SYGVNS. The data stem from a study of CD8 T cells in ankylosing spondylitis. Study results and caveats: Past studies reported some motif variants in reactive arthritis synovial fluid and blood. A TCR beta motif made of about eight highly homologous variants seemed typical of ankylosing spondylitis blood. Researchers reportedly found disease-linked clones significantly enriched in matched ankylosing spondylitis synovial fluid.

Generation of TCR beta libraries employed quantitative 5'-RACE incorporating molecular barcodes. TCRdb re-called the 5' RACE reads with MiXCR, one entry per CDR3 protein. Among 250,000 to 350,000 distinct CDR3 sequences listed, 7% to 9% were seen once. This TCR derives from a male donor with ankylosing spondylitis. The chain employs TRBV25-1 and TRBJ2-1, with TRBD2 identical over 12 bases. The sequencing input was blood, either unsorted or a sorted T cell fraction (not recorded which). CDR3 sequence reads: CASSESRASGRGRQFF. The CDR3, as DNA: TGTGCCAGCAGTGAATCGAGGGCTAGCGGGAGGGGCAGGCAGTTCTTC.